This TCR beta chain is from a study of graft-versus-host responses after intestinal transplantation. Overall study: The recipients all started with anti-thymocyte globulin induction and then took tacrolimus and steroids for 3 to 4 years.

Sequenced by immunoSEQ multiplex PCR; TCRdb stores in-frame clones only, minus some. This sample has about 82,000 clones, with approximately 90% found just once. J was trimmed by 2 bases and V by 1 base; bases with no gene match: 2. This CDR3 contains 15 residues. Looked up from germline, CDR1 is MDHEN and CDR2 is SYDVKM. This clone showed up just once. The antigen is not known. The chain uses TRBV28 and TRBJ1-5; 7 bases align to TRBD1. Sequencing was performed on unstimulated CD4+ T cells sorted from spleen or lymph node cells, taken before transplant. The receptor comes from a human donor who was the organ donor for an intestinal transplant. The CDR3 DNA reads as TGTGCCAGCAGTTTATTCGGGACAGGCAATCAGCCCCAGCATTTT. It translates to CASSLFGTGNQPQHF.